This T cell receptor (beta chain) was observed in a study of shared clonotypes between healthy human individuals. Study outcomes and limitations: It was only blood that was sampled, and tissue repertoires likely differ.

Unsorted PBMCs provided DNA that was sequenced on ten immunoSEQ deep assay plates. Authors' methods: Junction-only immunoSEQ data arrived without quality scores, meaning filtering differed. The table came from immunoSEQ multiplex PCR; TCRdb's copy has only in-frame clones and leaves some out. The V and J calls and the clone size are those of that table, but D and trimming were determined from the DNA. The sample lists fewer than 650,000 clones, around 81% seen once, with more than 10% in the top ten. Nashville, Tennessee was home to all donors, each a Caucasian adult. Concerning this clone itself: The antigen remains undetermined.

Germline CDR1 MGHRA, CDR2 YSYEKL. The CDR3 covers 12 residues. V was pared by 4 bases and J by 7 bases, with 11 bases between. The source of this sequence is a woman between 40 and 55 years old in good health. Some clones in this sample may be carry-over from other donors' samples. Sequences were obtained from PBMCs. V is TRBV4-1 and J is TRBJ2-7; the D is unclear. The CDR3 DNA reads TGCGCCAGCAGCCCATATCCCGGTGAGCAGTACTTC. It specifies CASSPYPGEQYF.